Below are 14 T cell receptor beta chains sequenced from a single sample in a study of cytomegalovirus exposure and HLA in healthy donors (dated by TCRdb to 2016 to 2017). Library construction relied on the immunoSEQ multiplex PCR assay. For the multiplex PCR, a mixture combining 60 forward primers for TCR Vbeta segments and 13 reverse primers for TCR Jbeta segments was used. TCRdb re-hosts the immuneACCESS table, in-frame sequences only. Its copies lack some clones; in the studies checked, an unresolved V gene accounts for under half of them, and the cause for the rest is not known. For this sample there are 60,000 to 90,000 clones; approximately 67% appear just once. The ten largest make up 7.5% to 8% of the sample. The sequenced sample consisted of PBMCs. The receptors were sampled from a man aged 40-49 years in good health and CMV-seropositive.

The rearrangement joins TRBV6-5 to TRBJ2-5; D uncertain. The CDR3 is made up of 11 amino acids. The V gene lost 8 bases and the J gene lost 2 bases, with 6 bases spanning the gap. Per the germline V gene, CDR1 is MNHEY and CDR2 is SVGAGI. The CDR3 spells CASRVQETQYF. CDR3 sequence (DNA): TGTGCCAGCCGGGTACAAGAGACCCAGTACTTC.

This clone was detected only a few times. The rearrangement uses TRBV6-6 and TRBJ1-1, with D uncertain. The CDR3 contains 14 residues. Trimming removed 4 bases from V and 4 bases from J, with 13 bases in between. Looked up from germline, CDR1 is MNHNY and CDR2 is SVGAGI (reference sequence). This CDR3 is CASSFGQASTEAFF. CDR3 DNA: TGTGCCAGCAGTTTTGGGCAGGCGTCCACTGAAGCTTTCTTT.

V is TRBV6-1 and J is TRBJ2-2; no definite D call. V lost 5 bases, J lost 7 bases, and 11 bases lay in between. The germline CDR1 and CDR2 sequences are MNHNS and SASEGT. The CDR3 spans 13 residues. The CDR3 region is CASSPWSSGELFF. In DNA form, the CDR3 reads TGTGCCAGCAGTCCGTGGTCGAGCGGGGAGCTGTTTTTT.

This chain connects TRBV9 to TRBJ2-1; 13 bases agree with TRBD2. Trimming removed 4 bases from V and 8 bases from J; junction bases left unmatched: 9. Germline loops: CDR1 SGDLS, CDR2 YYNGEE. CDR3 length: 16 residues. Written as DNA, the CDR3 is TGTGCCAGCAGCTCGCGACTAGCGGGGGGTGTAGATGAGCAGTTCTTC. Protein: CASSSRLAGGVDEQFF. The entire variable domain, with the rest obtained from reference TRBV9 and TRBJ2-1, is as follows: DSGVTQTPKHLITATGQRVTLRCSPRSGDLSVYWYQQSLDQGLQFLIQYYNGEERAKGNILERFSAQQFPDLHSELNLSSLELGDSALYFCASSSRLAGGVDEQFFGPGTRLTVL.

The CDR3 DNA sequence: TGTGCCAGCAGCTCCAGGGAGGGGGACTACACCGGGGAGCTGTTTTTT. Its protein product is CASSSREGDYTGELFF. This chain links TRBV7-9 with TRBJ2-2, with a possible D match to TRBD2 (7 bases). CDR1 is SEHNR and CDR2 is FQNEAQ in the germline V gene (reference sequence). The CDR3 length is 16 residues. Trimming removed 4 bases from V and 3 bases from J, with 15 bases in between.

The chain joins TRBV19 to TRBJ1-1, with D perhaps matching TRBD1 (5 bases). The V gene's germline CDR1 is LNHDA and CDR2 SQIVND (reference sequence). This CDR3 comprises 15 residues. Trimming shortened V by 5 bases and J by 0 bases, and 13 bases separated the two germline ends. Here the CDR3 reads CASSPTTAMNTEAFF. CDR3 coding DNA: TGTGCCAGTAGTCCAACGACAGCTATGAACACTGAAGCTTTCTTT. The variable domain in full, with the rest retrieved from reference TRBV19 and TRBJ1-1, is DGGITQSPKYLFRKEGQNVTLSCEQNLNHDAMYWYRQDPGQGLRLIYYSQIVNDFQKGDIAEGYSVSREKKESFPLTVTSAQKNPTAFYLCASSPTTAMNTEAFFGQGTRLTVV.

The genes are TRBV6-5 and TRBJ2-3; perhaps TRBD2 as D (5 bases). Germline V gene sequence: CDR1 MNHEY, CDR2 SVGAGI. The CDR3 sequence is 13 residues long. V was clipped by 6 bases and J by 2 bases, with 9 bases between them. The CDR3 loop reads CASSSGVTDTQYF. The CDR3 DNA reads TGTGCCAGCAGCTCCGGGGTCACAGATACGCAGTATTTT.

The rearrangement links TRBV25-1 to TRBJ2-6; D is unresolved. The CDR3 is 15 amino acids. CDR1 is MGHDK and CDR2 is SYGVNS in the germline V gene. The V and J ends lost 1 base and 4 bases respectively, with 8 bases between them. The CDR3 is CASSESGSGANVLTF. The CDR3 DNA sequence: TGTGCCAGCAGTGAATCGGGTTCCGGGGCCAACGTCCTGACTTTC.

V usage is TRBV6-5 and J usage is TRBJ1-2; D is ambiguous. The V and J ends lost 6 bases and 1 base respectively, with 12 bases between them. The CDR3 consists of 14 residues. Germline V gene sequence: CDR1 MNHEY, CDR2 SVGAGI. The CDR3: CASSQGGVNYGYTF. The CDR3 nucleotides read TGTGCCAGCAGCCAAGGAGGCGTTAACTATGGCTACACCTTC.

CDR3 nucleotide sequence: TGTGCCATCAGTGAGTCCCCTAGCGGCGAATACAATGAGCAGTTCTTC. Translating gives CAISESPSGEYNEQFF. This sequence joins TRBV10-3 and TRBJ2-1; 7 bases line up with TRBD2. Germline CDR1 ENHRY, CDR2 SYGVKD. V shed 0 bases and J 4 bases; nucleotides not matched to a gene: 6. The CDR3 length is 16 residues.

V and J are TRBV25-1 and TRBJ1-3, with a possible D match to TRBD1 (6 bases). V lost 4 bases to trimming and J lost 2 bases, with 12 bases between them. Germline CDR1 MGHDK, CDR2 SYGVNS. This CDR3 has 15 amino acids. CDR3 loop: CASSAPGAPGNTIYF. CDR3 nucleotide sequence: TGTGCCAGCAGTGCACCAGGGGCACCTGGAAACACCATATATTTT.

The genes are TRBV6-5 and TRBJ1-1; the D gene is possibly TRBD1 (6 bases). CDR3 length: 13 residues. Trimming stripped 6 bases from V and 0 bases from J, with 8 bases between. CDR1 is MNHEY, CDR2 SVGAGI, per germline. CDR3 loop: CASRQGMNTEAFF. The CDR3 nucleotides read TGTGCCAGCAGACAGGGCATGAACACTGAAGCTTTCTTT.

This chain uses TRBV9 with TRBJ2-7; D ambiguous. This CDR3 comprises 13 residues. CDR1 and CDR2 from the germline V gene are SGDLS and YYNGEE. V was pared by 0 bases and J by 3 bases, with 7 bases between. Here the CDR3 DNA reads TGTGCCAGCAGCGTAGATGGCAGCTACGAGCAGTACTTC. Translated: CASSVDGSYEQYF.

This clone was detected only once. The chain couples TRBV28 to TRBJ2-1; D is perhaps TRBD2 (6 bases). Between the trimmed V and J ends, which lost 5 bases and 0 bases, there was a span of 11 bases. Germline loops: CDR1 MDHEN, CDR2 SYDVKM. The CDR3 contains 15 residues. CDR3 DNA: TGTGCCAGCAGTGGGACTGAGAGCTCCTACAATGAGCAGTTCTTC. Its protein product is CASSGTESSYNEQFF.